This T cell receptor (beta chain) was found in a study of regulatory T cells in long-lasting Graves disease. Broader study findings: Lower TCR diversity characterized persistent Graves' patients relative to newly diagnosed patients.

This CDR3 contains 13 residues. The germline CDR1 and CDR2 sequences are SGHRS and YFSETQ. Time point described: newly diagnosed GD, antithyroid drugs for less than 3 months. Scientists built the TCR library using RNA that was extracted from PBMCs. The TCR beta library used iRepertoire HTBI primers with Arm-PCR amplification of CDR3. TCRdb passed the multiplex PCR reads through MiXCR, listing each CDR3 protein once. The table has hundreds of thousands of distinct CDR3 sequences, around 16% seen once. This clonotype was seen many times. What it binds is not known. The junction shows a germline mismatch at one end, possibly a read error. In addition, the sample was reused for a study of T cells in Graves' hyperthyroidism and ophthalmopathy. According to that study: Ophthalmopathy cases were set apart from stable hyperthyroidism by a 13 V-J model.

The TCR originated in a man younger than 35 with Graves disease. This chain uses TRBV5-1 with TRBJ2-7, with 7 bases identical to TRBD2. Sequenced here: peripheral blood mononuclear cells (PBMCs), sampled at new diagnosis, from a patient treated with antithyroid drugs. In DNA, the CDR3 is TGTGCCAGCAGTGGGGGGGGGGCCTACGAGCAGTACTTC. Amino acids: CASSGGGAYEQYF.